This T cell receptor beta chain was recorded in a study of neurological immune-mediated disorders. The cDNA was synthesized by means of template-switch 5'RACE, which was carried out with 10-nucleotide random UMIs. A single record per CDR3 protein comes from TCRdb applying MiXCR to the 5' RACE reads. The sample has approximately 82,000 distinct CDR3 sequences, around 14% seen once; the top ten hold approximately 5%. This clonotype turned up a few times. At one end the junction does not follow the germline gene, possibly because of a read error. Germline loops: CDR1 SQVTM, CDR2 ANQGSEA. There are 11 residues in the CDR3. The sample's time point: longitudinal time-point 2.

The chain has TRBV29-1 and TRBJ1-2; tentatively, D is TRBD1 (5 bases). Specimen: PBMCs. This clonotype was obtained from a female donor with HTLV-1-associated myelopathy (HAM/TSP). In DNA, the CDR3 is TGCAGCGTTCAAGACAGCTATGGCTACACCTTC. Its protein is CSVQDSYGYTF. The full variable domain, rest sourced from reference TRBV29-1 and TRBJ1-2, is SAVISQKPSRDICQRGTSLTIQCQVDSQVTMMFWYRQQPGQSLTLIATANQGSEATYESGFVIDKFPISRPNLTFSTLTVSNMSPEDSSIYLCSVQDSYGYTFGSGTRLTVV.